The clone carrying this T cell receptor (beta chain) appeared a single time. The CDR3 totals 15 residues. The ends lost 7 bases at V and 5 bases at J; junction bases unmatched: 10. CDR1 and CDR2 (germline): LNHDA, SQIVND (reference sequence). Study processing details: Reference gene primers were amplified, and this amplification served to estimate nucleated cell counts. Profiling relied on immunoSEQ multiplex PCR, and the TCRdb table lists in-frame clones only, not all of them. The DNA was the basis for D and trimming; V, J and clone size are from that table. This table has around 250,000 clones, approximately 88% appearing once. The record originates from a study of blood T cell repertoires in COVID-19. Recruitment covered roughly 22 US areas and drew participants whose ages spanned roughly 18 to 90 years. Exposed participants encountered a COVID-19 case during the 2 weeks preceding study entry.

The TCR sequence derives from a woman between 40 and 55 years old who had been exposed to COVID-19. Sequences were obtained from PBMCs or T cells enriched from blood (not recorded which). The rearrangement joins TRBV19 to TRBJ2-5; 10 positions agree with TRBD1. Here the CDR3 reads CASTMGTGARETQYF. In DNA, the CDR3 is TGTGCCAGTACCATGGGGACAGGGGCACGGGAGACCCAGTACTTC.